This T cell receptor (beta chain) was captured in a study of blood T cells in healthy people across ages. PCR was performed a second time for roughly 6 to 12 cycles using a sample-barcoded 5' primer and a J-beta primer mix. TCRdb used MiXCR to reprocess the 5' RACE reads, holding one entry per CDR3 protein. In the table there are hundreds of thousands of distinct CDR3 sequences, roughly 20% of which are singletons. This clonotype showed up just a few times. The CDR3 loop spans 14 amino acids. V was clipped by 4 bases and J by 2 bases, with 11 bases between them. Input material: blood. The chain combines TRBV12-3 or TRBV12-4 with TRBJ1-1; no firm D call. This TCR was recovered from a man between 65 and 80 years old in good health. The CDR3 DNA reads TGTGCCAGCAGTTCGAGGGTAACCAACACTGAAGCTTTCTTT. This translates into CASSSRVTNTEAFF.